Listed below are T cell receptor beta chains from one sample, sequenced in a study of T cells in Graves' hyperthyroidism and ophthalmopathy. A single record per CDR3 protein comes from TCRdb applying MiXCR to the multiplex PCR reads. Altogether roughly 400,000 distinct CDR3 sequences are present, over 12% being singletons, with the ten largest covering 25% to 30%. Sequenced material: blood. Receptor source: a man over 45 with Graves' ophthalmopathy. The CDR3 runs from the conserved cysteine through the conserved F or W. Each record gives: J gene, clone size, D gene, V gene, CDR3 protein, CDR3 DNA. D genes are given only for firm matches. Clone size is not always given. Where it is, it says once, few, many or a class for expanded clones.

j_gene: TRBJ2-7
abundance: many
d_gene: NA
v_gene: TRBV20-1
CDR3aa: CSARSGLGNDLGEQYF
CDR3nt: TGCAGTGCTAGGTCCGGTTTGGGAAACGACTTGGGCGAGCAGTACTTC

j_gene: TRBJ1-2
abundance: NA
d_gene: TRBD1
v_gene: TRBV25-1
CDR3aa: CASSEYGRDSGYGYTF
CDR3nt: TGTGCCAGCAGTGAATATGGACGGGACAGTGGGTATGGCTACACCTTC

j_gene: TRBJ2-2
abundance: many
d_gene: NA
v_gene: TRBV3-1
CDR3aa: CASSPFRGELFF
CDR3nt: TGTGCCAGCAGCCCATTTCGAGGGGAGCTGTTTTTT

j_gene: TRBJ1-5
abundance: NA
d_gene: NA
v_gene: TRBV12-3/TRBV12-4
CDR3aa: CASSQLRDVVQPQHF
CDR3nt: TGTGCCAGCAGTCAACTCCGGGACGTTGTTCAGCCCCAGCATTTT

j_gene: TRBJ2-5
abundance: NA
d_gene: TRBD1
v_gene: TRBV14
CDR3aa: CASSQGQAVLSKETQYF
CDR3nt: TGTGCCAGCAGCCAGGGACAGGCGGTCCTAAGTAAAGAGACCCAGTACTTC

j_gene: TRBJ2-7
abundance: many
d_gene: TRBD1
v_gene: TRBV14
CDR3aa: CASSLQGVDYEQYF
CDR3nt: TGTGCCAGCAGCCTACAGGGGGTGGACTACGAGCAGTACTTC

j_gene: TRBJ1-2
abundance: many
d_gene: NA
v_gene: TRBV11-2
CDR3aa: CASSESGRRYYGYTF
CDR3nt: TGTGCCAGCAGCGAATCGGGACGTCGGTACTATGGCTACACCTTC

j_gene: TRBJ2-1
abundance: NA
d_gene: NA
v_gene: TRBV7-6
CDR3aa: CASSLTAEKTTFF
CDR3nt: TGTGCCAGCAGCCTGACCGCGGAGAAGACCACGTTCTTC

j_gene: TRBJ2-7
abundance: many
d_gene: NA
v_gene: TRBV20-1
CDR3aa: CSAEKVDEQYF
CDR3nt: TGCAGCGCAGAAAAGGTCGACGAGCAGTACTTC

j_gene: TRBJ2-2
abundance: NA
d_gene: TRBD1
v_gene: TRBV2
CDR3aa: CASVGQGSNTGELFF
CDR3nt: TGTGCCAGCGTGGGACAGGGTTCGAACACCGGGGAGCTGTTTTTT

j_gene: TRBJ2-3
abundance: many
d_gene: TRBD2
v_gene: TRBV28
CDR3aa: CASSLQPGLAVPTDTQYF
CDR3nt: TGTGCCAGCAGTTTACAACCGGGACTAGCGGTCCCCACAGATACGCAGTATTTT

j_gene: TRBJ1-1
abundance: NA
d_gene: NA
v_gene: TRBV2
CDR3aa: CASSGLGENTEAFF
CDR3nt: TGTGCCAGCAGTGGTTTAGGGGAGAACACTGAAGCTTTCTTT

j_gene: TRBJ1-2
abundance: many
d_gene: NA
v_gene: TRBV28
CDR3aa: CASSLHPGVDYGYTF
CDR3nt: TGTGCCAGCAGCCTTCACCCCGGGGTCGACTATGGCTACACCTTC

j_gene: TRBJ2-7
abundance: NA
d_gene: NA
v_gene: TRBV11-2
CDR3aa: CASSRFGGYEQYF
CDR3nt: TGTGCCAGCAGCCGATTCGGGGGATACGAGCAGTACTTC

j_gene: TRBJ2-4
abundance: many
d_gene: NA
v_gene: TRBV11-2
CDR3aa: CASSLDLQGHRGVKNIQYF
CDR3nt: TGTGCCAGCAGCTTAGATTTACAGGGCCACCGAGGAGTCAAAAACATTCAGTACTTC

j_gene: TRBJ2-3
abundance: many
d_gene: TRBD2
v_gene: TRBV5-6
CDR3aa: CASSRGLAGTTDTQYF
CDR3nt: TGTGCCAGCAGCAGAGGACTAGCGGGAACCACAGATACGCAGTATTTT